Below, 6 T cell receptor beta chains from the same sample are listed, as sequenced in a study of early T cells in non-severe SARS-CoV-2 infection. Using its own MiXCR run on the 5' RACE reads, TCRdb lists one record per CDR3 protein. The table includes nearly 110,000 distinct CDR3 sequences, around 10% detected once. Sequenced sample: whole blood. The receptor source for this set is an adult who was a healthcare worker with PCR-confirmed SARS-CoV-2 infection or an uninfected control (not recorded which).

This clonotype has just a few counts. The chain's CDR3 is CASSSGTGTPSTDTQYF. In DNA form, the CDR3 reads TGTGCCAGCAGTTCCGGGACAGGGACTCCTAGCACAGATACGCAGTATTTT. V is TRBV28 and J is TRBJ2-3; TRBD1 matches at 9 bases. Germline CDR1 and CDR2: MDHEN and SYDVKM. The CDR3 is made up of 17 amino acids. With V trimmed by 4 bases and J by 0 bases, 8 bases remained unmatched. The full variable domain, in which reference TRBV28 and TRBJ2-3 provide the parts outside the CDR3, is DVKVTQSSRYLVKRTGEKVFLECVQDMDHENMFWYRQDPGLGLRLIYFSYDVKMKEKGDIPEGYSVSREKKERFSLILESASTNQTSMYLCASSSGTGTPSTDTQYFGPGTRLTVL.

This clonotype was observed many times. The genes are TRBV4-1 and TRBJ2-1; D remains unclear. The V end lost 2 bases, the J end lost 0 bases, and 17 bases lay between the germline ends. Germline V gives CDR1 MGHRA, CDR2 YSYEKL. The CDR3 totals 18 residues. CDR3 region: CASSQSSGRRSSYNEQFF. DNA for the CDR3: TGCGCCAGCAGCCAATCTTCGGGCCGTCGGAGCTCCTACAATGAGCAGTTCTTC.

The chain is built from TRBV7-2 and TRBJ2-5, with 9 bases that match TRBD1. CDR1 and CDR2 from the germline V gene are SGHTA and FQGNSA. This CDR3 is 16 amino acids long. The V segment lost 0 bases and the J segment 6 bases; nucleotides outside the gene matches: 8. The CDR3 DNA follows: TGTGCCAGCAGCTTAGCCGGACAGGGGAGTCGGAAGACCCAGTACTTC. This translates into CASSLAGQGSRKTQYF.

This clonotype was seen only a few times. This chain connects TRBV6-5 to TRBJ2-2; D remains unclear. Germline V CDR1 and CDR2: MNHEY, SVGAGI. V was shortened by 4 bases and J by 1 base, with 7 bases between the two germline ends. CDR3 length: 14 amino acids. This chain's CDR3 is CASSLALNTGELFF. The CDR3 DNA is TGTGCCAGCAGTTTGGCGCTGAACACCGGGGAGCTGTTTTTT.

This clonotype was counted ten times or more. The V and J genes are TRBV13 and TRBJ1-1; the match to TRBD1 covers 7 bases. The CDR3 extends over 15 amino acids. With V trimmed by 5 bases and J by 1 base, 7 bases remained unmatched. Germline lookup yields CDR1 PRHDT and CDR2 FYEKMQ (reference sequence). CDR3 coding DNA: TGTGCCAGCAGCCACAGGGGTTCCGCGAACACTGAAGCTTTCTTT. Protein product: CASSHRGSANTEAFF.

This clonotype appeared many times. DNA of the CDR3: TGCAGCGTTGATTTGACCCCGCCTTTGATTGGCTACACCTTC. This codes for CSVDLTPPLIGYTF. The chain recombines TRBV29-1 with TRBJ1-2; D is ambiguous. Trimming took off 3 bases at V and 7 bases at J, with 18 bases between the two ends. Germline V gene sequence: CDR1 SQVTM, CDR2 ANQGSEA. The CDR3 runs to 14 residues.